This T cell receptor (beta chain) is from a study of blood T cell repertoires in COVID-19. Study context: Both acute and convalescent COVID-19 samples were obtained from the United States, Italy and Spain. Sample material is recorded as cDNA or gDNA derived from T cells, B-cell-depleted T cells, or PBMCs.

In the original processing: Reference gene primer amplification in the assay estimated nucleated cell counts. Assay: immunoSEQ multiplex PCR; the TCRdb copy retains only in-frame clones and omits some. V and J calls plus clone size are reproduced from that table; the DNA served to infer D and trimming. The sample yields some 180,000 clones, about 80% seen once. The source of this sequence is a man between 65 and 85 years old with active or convalescent COVID-19. Sequences were obtained from peripheral blood.

CDR3 DNA: TGTGCCAGCTCACGGGAGGGCCACGGGGCAACTAATGAAAAACTGTTTTTT. Translated, it gives CASSREGHGATNEKLFF. The chain uses TRBV18 and TRBJ1-4; D remains ambiguous. Looked up from germline, CDR1 is KGHSH and CDR2 is LQKENI. The CDR3 extends over 17 amino acids. V lost 4 bases, J lost 0 bases, and 15 bases lay in between.